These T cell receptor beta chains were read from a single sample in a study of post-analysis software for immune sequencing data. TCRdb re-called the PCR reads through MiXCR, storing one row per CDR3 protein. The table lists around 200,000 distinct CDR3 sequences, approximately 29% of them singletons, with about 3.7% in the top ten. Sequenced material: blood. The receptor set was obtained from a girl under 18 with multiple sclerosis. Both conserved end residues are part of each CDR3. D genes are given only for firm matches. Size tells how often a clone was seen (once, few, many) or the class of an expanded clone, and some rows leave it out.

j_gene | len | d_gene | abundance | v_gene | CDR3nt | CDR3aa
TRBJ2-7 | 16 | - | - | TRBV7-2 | TGTGCCAGCAGCCCCTTTTCGGTCCCGGGGGTCTACGAGCAGTACTTC | CASSPFSVPGVYEQYF
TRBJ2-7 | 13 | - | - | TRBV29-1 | TGCAGCGTTGCAGCCAAATCGAACTACGAGCAGTACTTC | CSVAAKSNYEQYF
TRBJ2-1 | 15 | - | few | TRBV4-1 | TGCGCCAGCAGCCACCCCGGGGGTGGTTACAATGAGCAGTTCTTC | CASSHPGGGYNEQFF
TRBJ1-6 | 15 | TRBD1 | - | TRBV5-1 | TGCGCCAGCAGCTCGGGACAGTCATCGGGTTCACCCCTCCACTTT | CASSSGQSSGSPLHF
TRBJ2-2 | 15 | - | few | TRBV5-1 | TGCGCCAGCAGCTTAGGTGGGCAGGGCACCGGGGAGCTGTTTTTT | CASSLGGQGTGELFF
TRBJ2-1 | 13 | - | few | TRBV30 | TGTGCCTGGGAGGGGGGGAGTTTTAATGAGCAGTTCTTC | CAWEGGSFNEQFF
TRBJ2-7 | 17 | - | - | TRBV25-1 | TGTGCCAGCAGTGAACCGTTAGGAGGGAGGTCCGCCAATGAGCAGTACTTC | CASSEPLGGRSANEQYF
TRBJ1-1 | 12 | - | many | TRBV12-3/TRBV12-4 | TGTGCCAGCAGCCGCTCCGGGATTGAAGCTTTCTTT | CASSRSGIEAFF
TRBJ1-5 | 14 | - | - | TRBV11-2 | TGTGCCAGCAGCCTCGAGCCCAAGGAGCAGCCCCAGCATTTT | CASSLEPKEQPQHF
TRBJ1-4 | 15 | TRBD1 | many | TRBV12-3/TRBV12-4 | TGTGCCAGCAGTCCCGGACAGGCCGAAGGTGAAAAACTGTTTTTT | CASSPGQAEGEKLFF
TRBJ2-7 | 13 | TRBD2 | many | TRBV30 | TGTGCCTGGAAGCGGGGGCCCTCCTACGAGCAGTACTTC | CAWKRGPSYEQYF
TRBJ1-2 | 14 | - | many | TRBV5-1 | TGCGCCAGCAGCTTGGGAGGACAGCCCTATGGCTACACCTTC | CASSLGGQPYGYTF
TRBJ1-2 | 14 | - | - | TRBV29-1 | TGCAGTGTTGAAACTACAGGCGCCTACTATGGCTACACCTTC | CSVETTGAYYGYTF
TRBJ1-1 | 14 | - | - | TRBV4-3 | TGCGCCAGCAGCAAGGGGGGGTGGAACACTGAAGCTTTCTTT | CASSKGGWNTEAFF
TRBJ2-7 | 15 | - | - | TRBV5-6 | TGTGCCAGCACCAACGAAAGGGGGAGCTCCTACGAGCCGTACTTC | CASTNERGSSYEPYF
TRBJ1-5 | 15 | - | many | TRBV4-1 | TGCGCCAGCAGCCAAGAAGGAGCAGGACGATCGCCCCAGCATTTT | CASSQEGAGRSPQHF
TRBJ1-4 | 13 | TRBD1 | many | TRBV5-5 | TGTGCCAGCAGCTGGACAGGGAATGAAAAACTGTTTTTT | CASSWTGNEKLFF
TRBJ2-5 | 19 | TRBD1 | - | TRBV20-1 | TGCAGTGCTAGTTTGGTAGCAGGACAGGGTGTGGGGATACAAGAGACCCAGTACTTC | CSASLVAGQGVGIQETQYF
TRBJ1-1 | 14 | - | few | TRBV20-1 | TGCAGTGTAGGTGGAGCAAGAATGAACACTGAAGCTTTCTTT | CSVGGARMNTEAFF
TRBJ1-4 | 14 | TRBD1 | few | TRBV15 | TGTGCCACCAGCGGCCGGGACAGGGGAGAAAAACTGTTTTTT | CATSGRDRGEKLFF
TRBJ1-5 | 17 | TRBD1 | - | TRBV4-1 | TGCGCCAGCAGCCAAAGGACCTCCGGGACAGAGAATCAGCCCCAGCATTTT | CASSQRTSGTENQPQHF
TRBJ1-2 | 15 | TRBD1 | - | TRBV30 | TGTGCCTGGAGGTCCGGGACAGGGGGTAGCGAGGGCTACACCTTC | CAWRSGTGGSEGYTF
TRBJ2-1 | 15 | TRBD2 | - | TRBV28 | TGTGCCAGCAGTTCCCATGGGGAGGGGACGGATGAGCAGTTCTTC | CASSSHGEGTDEQFF
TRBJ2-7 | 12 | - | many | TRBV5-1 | TGCGCCAGCAGACGGGGGACAGCCGAGCAGTACTTC | CASRRGTAEQYF
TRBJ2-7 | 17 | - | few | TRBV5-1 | TGCGCCAGCAGCTTGTCTTTTCCGGGGGCCGGGACTACCGAGCAGTACTTC | CASSLSFPGAGTTEQYF
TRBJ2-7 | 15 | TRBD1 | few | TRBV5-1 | TGCGCCAGCAGCTTGGATCCCCAGGGGGACTACGAGCAGTACTTC | CASSLDPQGDYEQYF
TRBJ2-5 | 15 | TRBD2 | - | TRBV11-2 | TGTGCCAGCAGACCACTAGCGGGACGCCAAGAGACCCAGTACTTC | CASRPLAGRQETQYF
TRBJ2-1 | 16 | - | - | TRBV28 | TGTGCCAGCAGTTTTTCACAGTCAGGCTCCTACAATGAGCAGTTCTTC | CASSFSQSGSYNEQFF
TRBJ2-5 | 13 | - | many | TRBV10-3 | TGTGCCATCAGCGAGTCGGCGACCCAGACCCAGTACTTC | CAISESATQTQYF
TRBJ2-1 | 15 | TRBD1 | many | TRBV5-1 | TGCGCCAGCAGCTTGGCTGGACAGGGGGCTCTTGAGCAGTTCTTC | CASSLAGQGALEQFF
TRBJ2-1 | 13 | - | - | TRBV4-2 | TGTGCCAGCAGCCAGGGACTGGACAATGAGCAGTTCTTC | CASSQGLDNEQFF
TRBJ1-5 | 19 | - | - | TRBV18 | TGTGCCAGCTCACCAACCTCTCCTCACAAAGGGGCGAGCAATCAGCCCCAGCATTTT | CASSPTSPHKGASNQPQHF
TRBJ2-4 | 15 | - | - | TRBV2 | TGTGCCAGCGCCCCTTCTGGCGGAGTCAAAAACATTCAGTACTTC | CASAPSGGVKNIQYF
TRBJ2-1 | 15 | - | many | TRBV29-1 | TGCAGCGTTGAAGGTGGACGTGCGGCTGACAATGAGCAGTTCTTC | CSVEGGRAADNEQFF
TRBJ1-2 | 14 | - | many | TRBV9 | TGTGCCAGCAGCTCTCCAAGGGGAAACTATGGCTACACCTTC | CASSSPRGNYGYTF
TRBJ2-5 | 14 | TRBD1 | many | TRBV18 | TGTGCCAGCTCATATACAGGGGCCCAAGAGACCCAGTACTTC | CASSYTGAQETQYF
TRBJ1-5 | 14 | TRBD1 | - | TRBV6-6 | TGTGCCAGCAGGCGACAGGGGATCGGTCAGCCCCAGCATTTT | CASRRQGIGQPQHF
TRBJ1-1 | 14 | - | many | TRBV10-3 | TGTGCCATCAGTGAGAGACAGAAGAACACTGAAGCTTTCTTT | CAISERQKNTEAFF
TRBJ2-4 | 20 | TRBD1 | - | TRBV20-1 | TGCAGTGCTAGTAGGGTCCAAGACAGGGCCTTTGGGCTAGCCAAAAACATTCAGTACTTC | CSASRVQDRAFGLAKNIQYF
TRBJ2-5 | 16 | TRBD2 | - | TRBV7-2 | TGTGCCAGCAGCCGACTTCCATCGGGAGGGCCAGAGACCCAGTACTTC | CASSRLPSGGPETQYF
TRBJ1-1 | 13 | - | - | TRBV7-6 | TGTGCCAGCAGCGAGGAGAGGGGGACTGAAGCTTTCTTT | CASSEERGTEAFF
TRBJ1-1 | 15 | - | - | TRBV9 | TGTGCCAGCAGCGTAGATGTGGGCTCGGGCACTGAAGCTTTCTTT | CASSVDVGSGTEAFF
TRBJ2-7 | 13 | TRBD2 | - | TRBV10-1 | TGCGCCAGCAGTAGGCGGGAGGGCCACGAGCAGTACTTC | CASSRREGHEQYF
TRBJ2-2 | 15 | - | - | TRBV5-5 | TGTGCCAGCAGGCCTAGCTTCGCAGTTTCCGGGGAGCTGTTTTTT | CASRPSFAVSGELFF
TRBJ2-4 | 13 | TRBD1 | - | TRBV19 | TGTGCCGCTAGGGACAGGTCCAAAAACATTCAGTACTTC | CAARDRSKNIQYF
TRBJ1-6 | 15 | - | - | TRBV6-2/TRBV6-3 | TGTGCCAGCAGTGCTTCAGGACCCCTTAATTCACCCCTCCACTTT | CASSASGPLNSPLHF
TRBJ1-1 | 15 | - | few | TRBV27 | TGTGCCAGCCGGGACTCCGTGGGGGTAAACACTGAAGCTTTCTTT | CASRDSVGVNTEAFF
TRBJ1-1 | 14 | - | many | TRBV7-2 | TGTGCCAGCAGCCTACGCGACAGCGGGTTCCCGGCTTTCTTT | CASSLRDSGFPAFF
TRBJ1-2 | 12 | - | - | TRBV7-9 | TGTGCCTTCAAGGGGGAGTCCTATGGCTACACCTTC | CAFKGESYGYTF